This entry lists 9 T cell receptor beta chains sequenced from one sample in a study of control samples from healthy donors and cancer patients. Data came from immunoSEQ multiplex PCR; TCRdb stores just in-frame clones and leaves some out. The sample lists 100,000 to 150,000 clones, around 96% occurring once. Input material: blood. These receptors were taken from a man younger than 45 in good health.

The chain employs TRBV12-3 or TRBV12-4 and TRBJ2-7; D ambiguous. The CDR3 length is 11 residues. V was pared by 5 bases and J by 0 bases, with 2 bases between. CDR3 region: CASSISYEQYF. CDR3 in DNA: TGTGCCAGCAGTATCTCCTACGAGCAGTACTTC.

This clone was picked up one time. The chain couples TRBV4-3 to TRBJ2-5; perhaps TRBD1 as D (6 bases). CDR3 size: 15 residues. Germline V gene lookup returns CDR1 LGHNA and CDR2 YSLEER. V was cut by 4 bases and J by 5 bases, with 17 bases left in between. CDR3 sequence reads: CASSPTPGAGETQYF. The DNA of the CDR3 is TGCGCCAGCAGCCCAACTCCAGGGGCTGGGGAGACCCAGTACTTC.

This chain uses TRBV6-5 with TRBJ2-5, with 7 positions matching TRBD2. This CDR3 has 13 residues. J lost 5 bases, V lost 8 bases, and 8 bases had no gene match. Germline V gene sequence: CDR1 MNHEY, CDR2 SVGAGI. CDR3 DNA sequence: TGTGCCAGCTCCCTCGGGGGGAGGGAGACCCAGTACTTC. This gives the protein CASSLGGRETQYF.

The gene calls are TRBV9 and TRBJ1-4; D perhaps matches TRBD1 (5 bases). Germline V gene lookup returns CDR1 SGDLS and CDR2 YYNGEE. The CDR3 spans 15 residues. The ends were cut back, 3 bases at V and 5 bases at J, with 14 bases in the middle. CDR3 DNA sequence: TGTGCCAGCAGCGCGATGCCGGACATAAATGAAAAACTGTTTTTT. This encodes CASSAMPDINEKLFF.

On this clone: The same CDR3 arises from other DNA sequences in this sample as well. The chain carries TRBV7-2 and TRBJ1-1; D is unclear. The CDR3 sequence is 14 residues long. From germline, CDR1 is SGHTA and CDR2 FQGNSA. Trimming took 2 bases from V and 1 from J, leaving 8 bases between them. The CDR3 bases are TGTGCCAGCAGCTTATTGGGAGCGAACACTGAAGCTTTCTTT. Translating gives CASSLLGANTEAFF.

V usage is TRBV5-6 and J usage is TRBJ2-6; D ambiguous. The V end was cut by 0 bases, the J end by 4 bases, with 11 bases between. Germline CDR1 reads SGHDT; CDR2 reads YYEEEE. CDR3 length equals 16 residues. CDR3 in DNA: TGTGCCAGCAGCTTGGATTTGGGTGCCGGGGCCAACGTCCTGACTTTC. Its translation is CASSLDLGAGANVLTF.

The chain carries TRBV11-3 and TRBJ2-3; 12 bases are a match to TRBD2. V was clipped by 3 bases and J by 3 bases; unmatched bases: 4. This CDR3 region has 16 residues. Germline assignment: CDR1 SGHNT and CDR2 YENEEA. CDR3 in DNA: TGTGCCAGCAGCTTTCTAGCGGGGGGGCGGACAGATACGCAGTATTTT. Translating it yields CASSFLAGGRTDTQYF.

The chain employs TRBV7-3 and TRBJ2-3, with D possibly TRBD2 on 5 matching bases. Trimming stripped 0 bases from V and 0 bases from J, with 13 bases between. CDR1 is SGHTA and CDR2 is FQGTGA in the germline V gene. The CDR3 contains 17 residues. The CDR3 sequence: CASSLTGALTSTDTQYF. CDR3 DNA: TGTGCCAGCAGCTTAACGGGAGCGCTAACTAGCACAGATACGCAGTATTTT. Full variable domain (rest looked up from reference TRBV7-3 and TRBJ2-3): GAGVSQTPSNKVTEKGKYVELRCDPISGHTALYWYRQSLGQGPEFLIYFQGTGAADDSGLPNDRFFAVRPEGSVSTLKIQRTERGDSAVYLCASSLTGALTSTDTQYFGPGTRLTVL.

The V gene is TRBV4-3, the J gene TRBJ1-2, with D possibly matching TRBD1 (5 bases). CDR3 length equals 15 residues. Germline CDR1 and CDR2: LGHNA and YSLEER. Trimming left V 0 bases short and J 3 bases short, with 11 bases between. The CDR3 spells CASSQDPRAHYGYTF. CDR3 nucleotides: TGCGCCAGCAGCCAAGACCCCAGGGCCCACTATGGCTACACCTTC.